The rows below give T cell receptor beta chains drawn from one sample of a study of cytomegalovirus exposure and HLA in healthy donors. Some clones are missing from TCRdb's copy, which holds only in-frame ones; the method was immunoSEQ multiplex PCR. This table holds around 210,000 clones, roughly 73% found once. The sequenced sample was PBMCs. The receptors shown here come from a boy younger than 18 in good health and CMV-seronegative. Both conserved end residues are part of each CDR3. The order of the fields is clone size, CDR3 length, J gene, V gene, D gene, CDR3 protein, CDR3 DNA. The D gene is left open where the match is weak. Rows may omit the clone size; those that give it use once, few, many or a size class.

clone size: .
CDR3 length: 14
J gene: TRBJ1-2
V gene: TRBV5-6
D gene: .
CDR3 protein: CASSRLQGSDGYTF
CDR3 DNA: TGTGCCAGCAGCCGGCTGCAGGGGTCGGATGGCTACACCTTC

clone size: .
CDR3 length: 15
J gene: TRBJ1-3
V gene: TRBV11-2
D gene: .
CDR3 protein: CASSRDSLSGNTIYF
CDR3 DNA: TGTGCCAGCAGCCGAGACAGCCTCTCTGGAAACACCATATATTTT

clone size: few
CDR3 length: 13
J gene: TRBJ1-1
V gene: TRBV5-1
D gene: TRBD1
CDR3 protein: CASSSGGSTEAFF
CDR3 DNA: TGCGCCAGCAGCTCAGGGGGTAGCACTGAAGCTTTCTTT

clone size: .
CDR3 length: 11
J gene: TRBJ1-1
V gene: TRBV5-1
D gene: .
CDR3 protein: CASSPDTEAFF
CDR3 DNA: TGCGCCAGCAGTCCGGACACTGAAGCTTTCTTT

clone size: .
CDR3 length: 15
J gene: TRBJ1-2
V gene: TRBV5-4
D gene: TRBD1
CDR3 protein: CASSSGTARNYGYTF
CDR3 DNA: TGTGCCAGCAGCTCCGGGACAGCTCGGAACTATGGCTACACCTTC

clone size: .
CDR3 length: 14
J gene: TRBJ1-5
V gene: TRBV28
D gene: TRBD1
CDR3 protein: CASSSGQGNQPQHF
CDR3 DNA: TGTGCCAGCAGTTCAGGACAGGGGAATCAGCCCCAGCATTTT

clone size: .
CDR3 length: 14
J gene: TRBJ2-5
V gene: TRBV5-8
D gene: TRBD1
CDR3 protein: CASWTGNGQETQYF
CDR3 DNA: TGTGCCAGTTGGACAGGGAATGGCCAAGAGACCCAGTACTTC

clone size: .
CDR3 length: 17
J gene: TRBJ2-6
V gene: TRBV2
D gene: .
CDR3 protein: CASSPDRLFSGANVLTF
CDR3 DNA: TGTGCCAGCAGTCCTGACAGGCTATTCTCTGGGGCCAACGTCCTGACTTTC

clone size: few
CDR3 length: 14
J gene: TRBJ2-3
V gene: TRBV11-2
D gene: .
CDR3 protein: CASSFAADMGTQYF
CDR3 DNA: TGTGCCAGCAGCTTCGCTGCGGACATGGGTACGCAGTATTTT

clone size: .
CDR3 length: 13
J gene: TRBJ2-7
V gene: TRBV5-6
D gene: TRBD1
CDR3 protein: CASSRDRGIEQYF
CDR3 DNA: TGTGCCAGCAGCAGGGACAGGGGGATCGAGCAGTACTTC

clone size: once
CDR3 length: 12
J gene: TRBJ1-2
V gene: TRBV6-4
D gene: TRBD1
CDR3 protein: CASRQGDYGYTF
CDR3 DNA: TGTGCCAGCCGACAGGGGGACTATGGCTACACCTTC

clone size: .
CDR3 length: 13
J gene: TRBJ1-2
V gene: TRBV5-1
D gene: TRBD1
CDR3 protein: CASSPDRDYGYTF
CDR3 DNA: TGCGCCAGCAGCCCGGACAGGGACTATGGCTACACCTTC

clone size: .
CDR3 length: 15
J gene: TRBJ2-7
V gene: TRBV29-1
D gene: TRBD1
CDR3 protein: CSVQMTGTGAYEQYF
CDR3 DNA: TGCAGCGTCCAGATGACCGGGACAGGGGCCTACGAGCAGTACTTC